The rows below give T cell receptor beta chains drawn from one sample of a study of human T cells and chemical hapten exposure. TCRdb reprocessed the RACE reads with MiXCR, giving one entry per CDR3 protein. The repertoire holds about 120,000 distinct CDR3 sequences, 12% seen once, with about 1.4% in the top ten. The sequences come from whole blood, collected in connection with sensitization to the hapten diphenylcyclopropenone (DPC). The receptors originated from a woman aged 50 to 65 with alopecia areata. Some clones in this sample may be carry-over from other donors' samples. The CDR3 runs from the conserved cysteine through the conserved F or W. The order of the fields is V gene, clone size, D gene, J gene, CDR3 DNA, CDR3 protein. A D gene is named only where the DNA matches it firmly. Expanded clones are given a class, and other clones once, few, many or no size at all.

TRBV11-2,NA,TRBD1,TRBJ2-1,TGTGTCAGCAGCCGGACAGGGAGCTCCTACAATGAGCAGTTCTTC,CVSSRTGSSYNEQFF
TRBV5-4,many,TRBD1,TRBJ2-7,TGTGCCAGCAGCCCCCCCGGGACAGGAATTCTCGGGCAGTACTTC,CASSPPGTGILGQYF
TRBV10-1,few,TRBD2,TRBJ2-2,TGCGCCAGCAGCCGGAGCCCTAGCGGGGGGCTCACCGGGGAGCTGTTTTTT,CASSRSPSGGLTGELFF
TRBV5-1,NA,NA,TRBJ1-5,TGCGCCAGCAGCTTAACAGGTTATAGCAATCAGCCCCAGCATTTT,CASSLTGYSNQPQHF
TRBV9,NA,NA,TRBJ2-3,TGTGCCAGCAGCGTAGTGCCGCGACGCGGCCGCACAGATACGCAGTATTTT,CASSVVPRRGRTDTQYF
TRBV3-1,many,NA,TRBJ2-7,TGTGCCAGCAGCCGTTCTAGCGTCAGCTCCTACGAGCAGTACTTC,CASSRSSVSSYEQYF
TRBV7-8,NA,TRBD2,TRBJ2-1,TGTGCCAGCAGCGCCTGGACTAGCGGGGGGGCCTGGAATGAGCAGTTCTTC,CASSAWTSGGAWNEQFF
TRBV14,NA,TRBD1,TRBJ1-1,TGTGCCAGCAGCCTTTCTAGGGGGCGAGGGTCTAAAGCTTTCTTT,CASSLSRGRGSKAFF
TRBV7-2,NA,TRBD2,TRBJ2-3,TGTGCCAGCAGCTTAGAGGGACTAGCGGCAGACACGCAGTATTTT,CASSLEGLAADTQYF
TRBV6-6,NA,TRBD1,TRBJ2-2,TGTGCCAGCAGTTTCCAGGGGGCCGGGGAGCTGTTTTTT,CASSFQGAGELFF
TRBV20-1,few,TRBD1,TRBJ1-6,TGCAGTGCTAGACCGGGACAGGGGCCCGATAATTCACCCCTCCACTTT,CSARPGQGPDNSPLHF
TRBV4-3,few,NA,TRBJ2-7,TGCGCCAGCAGCCAAGAACTGGGAACTTTGACCTACGAGCAGTACTTC,CASSQELGTLTYEQYF
TRBV6-1,NA,NA,TRBJ2-7,TGTGCCAGCAGTGAAGCCGGATCCCTACCCTACGAGCAGTACTTC,CASSEAGSLPYEQYF
TRBV6-5,many,NA,TRBJ2-3,TGTGCCAGCAGTTACTCCCCGGGCACAGATACGCAGTATTTT,CASSYSPGTDTQYF
TRBV4-2,many,TRBD2,TRBJ2-1,TGTGCCAGCAGCCAAGGTAAGGCTAGCGGGAGCGATGAGCAGTTCTTC,CASSQGKASGSDEQFF
TRBV20-1,many,NA,TRBJ1-4,TGCAGTGCTAGAGATCTAGGTGCCGGGGGTTTAAATGAAAAACTGTTTTTT,CSARDLGAGGLNEKLFF
TRBV20-1,NA,NA,TRBJ1-5,TGCAGTGCGCCGGGTCCCCTCGGAGGCAATCAGCCCCAGCATTTT,CSAPGPLGGNQPQHF
TRBV7-2,NA,NA,TRBJ2-4,TGTGCCAGCAGCCCCCATCGGATGCGCGAGAAAAACATTCAGTACTTC,CASSPHRMREKNIQYF
TRBV5-5,NA,NA,TRBJ1-2,TGTGCCAGCAGCCTGAACCCCACTAATGGCTACACCTTC,CASSLNPTNGYTF
TRBV7-2,few,NA,TRBJ2-6,TGTGCCAGCAGCTGGGGACCTGGGGCCAACGTCCTGACTTTC,CASSWGPGANVLTF
TRBV4-1,NA,NA,TRBJ2-7,TGCGCCAGCAGCCAGGACGAAGAGCAGTACTTC,CASSQDEEQYF
TRBV29-1,many,NA,TRBJ1-1,TGCAGCGGAGGGTCGATGAACACTGAAGCTTTCTTT,CSGGSMNTEAFF
TRBV7-6,many,TRBD1,TRBJ2-5,TGTGCCAGCAGCCCGACAGGGGTAGAGACCCAGTACTTC,CASSPTGVETQYF
TRBV7-9,few,TRBD1,TRBJ1-2,TGTGCCAGCAGCCCGCCGACAGGGAAGGCCTATGGCTACACCTTC,CASSPPTGKAYGYTF
TRBV2,few,NA,TRBJ1-4,TGTGCCAGCTGTGTTTATAGGGAAAAACTGTTTTTT,CASCVYREKLFF
TRBV20-1,NA,TRBD1,TRBJ2-3,TGCAGTGCTAGAACCCCGGACAGGGGGCTCACAGATACGCAGTATTTT,CSARTPDRGLTDTQYF
TRBV2,NA,NA,TRBJ1-1,TGTGCCACCGGTTTTTGGGGAACGAACACTGAAGCTTTCTTT,CATGFWGTNTEAFF
TRBV7-9,few,NA,TRBJ2-2,TGTGCCAGCAGCCCGAGGCCCGGGGAGCTGTTTTTT,CASSPRPGELFF
TRBV7-9,few,NA,TRBJ1-2,TGTGCCAGCAGCTCTACTAAGGGAGATGGCTACACCTTC,CASSSTKGDGYTF